This TCR beta chain was profiled in a study of CD8 T cells in ankylosing spondylitis. This clonotype showed up many times. Its antigen remains unidentified. General study points: In ankylosing spondylitis blood, a motif of seven to nine highly homologous TCR beta variants appeared characteristic.

TCRdb re-analysed the 5' RACE reads in MiXCR, keeping a single row per CDR3 protein. The sample shows around 440,000 distinct CDR3 sequences, approximately 17% of them seen only once. This clonotype originated in a male donor with ankylosing spondylitis. The sample was blood, either unsorted or a sorted T cell fraction (not recorded which).

CDR3: CASRLAGGSYEQYF. The CDR3 nucleotides are TGTGCCAGCCGACTAGCGGGAGGCTCCTACGAGCAGTACTTC. The chain recombines TRBV12-3 or TRBV12-4 with TRBJ2-7, with TRBD2 matching 13 bases. Trimming cost V 8 bases and J 0 bases; bases outside gene matches: 1. The CDR3 spans 14 residues.